The 30 T cell receptor beta chains reported below all come from one sample, sequenced in a study of PD-L1 blockade in urothelial cancer. Time point denoted: peripheral blood 6 weeks after treatment start. The repertoire was sequenced with immunoSEQ multiplex PCR; TCRdb's copy has only in-frame clones and lacks some. This sample has 50,000 to 55,000 clones, with more than 75% found just once. Specimen: PBMCs, collected around atezolizumab (anti-PD-L1) treatment. The source is a man aged 60 to 69 with urothelial cancer.

This chain uses TRBV30 with TRBJ2-7; 9 bases are a match to TRBD1. With V trimmed by 1 base and J by 0 bases, 4 bases remained unmatched. The CDR3 is 15 residues long. Germline V gene data show CDR1 as GTSNPN and CDR2 as SVGIG (reference sequence). The CDR3: CAWSGGQGSSYEQYF. CDR3 DNA sequence: TGTGCCTGGAGTGGTGGACAGGGGAGCTCCTACGAGCAGTACTTC.

This clone was counted a single time. This chain joins TRBV4-3 and TRBJ2-5, with D possibly being TRBD1 (5 bases). The CDR3 covers 15 residues. CDR1 and CDR2 (germline): LGHNA, YSLEER. Trimming removed 0 bases at V and 0 bases at J, with 8 bases between. CDR3 loop: CASSQDTGYQETQYF. CDR3 DNA: TGCGCCAGCAGCCAAGATACAGGCTACCAAGAGACCCAGTACTTC.

V usage is TRBV29-1 and J usage is TRBJ2-7; perhaps TRBD2 as D (7 bases). Germline loops: CDR1 SQVTM, CDR2 ANQGSEA. V was trimmed by 4 bases and J by 6 bases, leaving 10 bases between them. The CDR3 sequence is 11 residues long. The CDR3 DNA reads as TGCAGCGTTGCGAGGGGGGGCGAGCAGTACTTC. This sequence encodes CSVARGGEQYF.

The chain employs TRBV4-3 and TRBJ2-3; 7 bases are a match to TRBD2. There are 14 residues in the CDR3. Germline V gene data show CDR1 as LGHNA and CDR2 as YSLEER. J lost 5 bases, V lost 4 bases, and 6 bases had no gene match. The CDR3 nucleotides read TGCGCCAGCAGCCGGGAGGGAGGGCAAGATACGCAGTATTTT. Translation: CASSREGGQDTQYF.

The chain couples TRBV5-1 to TRBJ1-4; D is unclear. Germline V gives CDR1 SGHRS, CDR2 YFSETQ. This CDR3 region has 15 residues. With 4 bases removed from V and 0 bases from J, the gap between germline ends came to 10 bases. CDR3 in amino acids: CASSASGTTNEKLFF. CDR3 in DNA: TGCGCCAGCAGCGCATCCGGGACAACTAATGAAAAACTGTTTTTT.

The chain links TRBV28 to TRBJ2-5; TRBD2 might be the D (7 bases). The CDR3 runs 16 residues. From germline, CDR1 is MDHEN and CDR2 SYDVKM. V lost 7 bases, J lost 0 bases, and 18 bases lay in between. The DNA of the CDR3 is TGTGCCAGCATGCAAGGGGGGGGACTTTACCAAGAGACCCAGTACTTC. Protein: CASMQGGGLYQETQYF.

This clone was detected once. The CDR3 DNA follows: TGTGCCAGCAGCGAGAATCAGGTCACAAGCGAAAAACTGTTTTTT. Translation gives CASSENQVTSEKLFF. The gene calls are TRBV2 and TRBJ1-4; D remains unclear. Per the germline V gene, CDR1 is SNHLY and CDR2 is FYNNEI. The length of the CDR3 is 15 residues. V lost 6 bases, J lost 8 bases, and 19 bases lay in between.

J is TRBJ2-7 and V is TRBV14; a possible D gene is TRBD1 (6 bases). There are 13 residues in the CDR3. Trimming left V 0 bases short and J 6 bases short, with 9 bases between. The germline CDR1 and CDR2 sequences are SGHDN and FVKESK. CDR3 DNA sequence: TGTGCCAGCAGCCAAGAGCAGGGGCGCGAGCAGTACTTC. Translated, it gives CASSQEQGREQYF.

A note on this clone: The junction differs from germline at one of its ends, possibly a read error. The rearrangement uses TRBV16 and TRBJ1-2; D not resolved. The CDR3 contains 16 residues. CDR1 and CDR2 from the germline V gene are KGHSY and FQNENV. CDR3 DNA sequence: TGTGCCAGCAGCCAATCAATAACCACCGAATGGTATGGCCACACCTTC. Translated: CASSQSITTEWYGHTF. The whole variable domain, filled in from reference TRBV16 and TRBJ1-2, reads GEEVAQTPKHLVRGEGQKAKLYCAPIKGHSYVFWYQQVLKNEFKFLISFQNENVFDETGMPKERFSAKCLPNSPCSLEIQATKLEDSAVYFCASSQSITTEWYGHTFGSGTRLTVV.

The chain links TRBV21-1 to TRBJ1-3; TRBD1, the table's D call, lacks a check against the DNA. TRBV21-1 is a pseudogene segment. The CDR3 runs to 16 residues. This CDR3 is CASSFLGQGSGNTIYF. In DNA, the CDR3 is TGTGCCAGCAGCTTTCTGGGACAGGGGTCTGGAAACACCATATATTTT.

This chain links TRBV6-1 with TRBJ1-2; maybe TRBD1 (5 bases). V was clipped by 6 bases and J by 7 bases, with 12 bases between them. The CDR3 totals 12 residues. CDR1 MNHNS and CDR2 SASEGT come from the germline V gene. DNA for the CDR3: TGTGCCAGCAGACCCGACAGTGGTGGCTACACCTTC. It specifies CASRPDSGGYTF.

The CDR3 sequence is CASSVRQVNSPLHF. Here the CDR3 DNA reads TGTGCCAGCAGCGTAAGACAAGTTAATTCACCCCTCCACTTT. The chain links TRBV9 to TRBJ1-6; D call uncertain. V gave up 1 base and J gave up 6 bases, with 8 bases separating them. Looked up from germline, CDR1 is SGDLS and CDR2 is YYNGEE. The CDR3 runs 14 residues. Full variable domain (rest looked up from reference TRBV9 and TRBJ1-6): DSGVTQTPKHLITATGQRVTLRCSPRSGDLSVYWYQQSLDQGLQFLIQYYNGEERAKGNILERFSAQQFPDLHSELNLSSLELGDSALYFCASSVRQVNSPLHFGNGTRLTVT.

This chain joins TRBV7-9 and TRBJ2-2; 7 bases match TRBD1. The CDR3 consists of 16 residues. Germline V gene sequence: CDR1 SEHNR, CDR2 FQNEAQ (reference sequence). The V and J ends lost 5 bases and 7 bases, in that order; junction bases with no gene match: 13. The CDR3 DNA follows: TGTGCCAGCAGCCCCACCCCGGGACAGAGGGACGGGGAGCTGTTTTTT. This encodes CASSPTPGQRDGELFF.

This sequence joins TRBV2 and TRBJ2-2; 12 bases are shared with TRBD2. With 5 bases clipped from V and 4 bases from J, the junction kept 2 bases outside the gene matches. Germline values: CDR1 SNHLY, CDR2 FYNNEI. The CDR3 spans 15 residues. The CDR3 DNA sequence: TGTGCCAGCAGTTTGACTAGCGGGAGCACCGGGGAGCTGTTTTTT. Its translation is CASSLTSGSTGELFF.

The chain uses TRBV7-9 and TRBJ1-4; tentative D call: TRBD1 (6 bases). CDR1 and CDR2 from the germline V gene are SEHNR and FQNEAQ (reference sequence). Trimming stripped 1 base from V and 5 bases from J, with 14 bases between. The CDR3 loop spans 16 amino acids. Here the CDR3 DNA reads TGTGCCAGCAGCTTAGGGGGCAGGGGCTCAAATGAAAAACTGTTTTTT. Translated: CASSLGGRGSNEKLFF. The entire variable domain, with the rest obtained from reference TRBV7-9 and TRBJ1-4, is as follows: DTGVSQNPRHKITKRGQNVTFRCDPISEHNRLYWYRQTLGQGPEFLTYFQNEAQLEKSRLLSDRFSAERPKGSFSTLEIQRTEQGDSAMYLCASSLGGRGSNEKLFFGSGTQLSVL.

This sequence joins TRBV5-1 and TRBJ2-7; 7 bases align to TRBD2. CDR3 size: 15 residues. With 0 bases clipped from V and 1 base from J, the junction kept 4 bases outside the gene matches. Germline V gene sequence: CDR1 SGHRS, CDR2 YFSETQ. CDR3 sequence: CASSLGGGGSYEQYF. The CDR3 region has the DNA TGCGCCAGCAGCTTGGGGGGGGGAGGGTCCTACGAGCAGTACTTC. Filled out from reference TRBV5-1 and TRBJ2-7, the complete variable domain reads KAGVTQTPRYLIKTRGQQVTLSCSPISGHRSVSWYQQTPGQGLQFLFEYFSETQRNKGNFPGRFSGRQFSNSRSEMNVSTLELGDSALYLCASSLGGGGSYEQYFGPGTRLTVT.

CDR3 sequence reads: CAWTQGARAFF. The CDR3 DNA is TGTGCCTGGACCCAGGGGGCGCGGGCTTTCTTT. The J gene is TRBJ1-1, the V gene TRBV30; the match to TRBD1 covers 8 bases. Unmatched junction bases numbered 6, after V lost 4 bases and J lost 11 bases. The CDR3 length is 11 residues. Germline CDR1 and CDR2: GTSNPN and SVGIG (reference sequence).

The rearrangement uses TRBV7-2 and TRBJ2-1; 7 bases are a match to TRBD2. Germline V gene lookup returns CDR1 SGHTA and CDR2 FQGNSA. With V trimmed by 5 bases and J by 6 bases, 10 bases remained unmatched. The CDR3 covers 15 residues. The CDR3 DNA is TGTGCCAGCAGCCCCGGCGGGGGACCCCCCAATGAGCAGTTCTTC. This codes for CASSPGGGPPNEQFF.

As regards this clone: It is likely a read error, because the conserved phenylalanine at the end of the CDR3 is missing. No DNA is shown, since the ends of the CDR3 on it are uncertain; the CDR3 is the one TCRdb lists. The V call is TRBV5-6, the J call TRBJ2-4; the D call in the table, TRBD1, was not verified against the DNA. The CDR3 is 12 residues long, counting both termini. Germline V lookup: CDR1 SGHDT, CDR2 YYEEEE. The CDR3 protein is CASSLGQGPPLL.

This rearrangement joins TRBV11-3 to TRBJ2-2; D may be TRBD2 (7 bases). V was cut by 5 bases and J by 7 bases, with 17 bases left in between. In germline, CDR1 is SGHNT, CDR2 YENEEA. The CDR3 contains 15 residues. The CDR3 sequence is CASSPGGLGDGELFF. The CDR3 DNA is TGTGCCAGCAGCCCCGGGGGGCTGGGGGACGGGGAGCTGTTTTTT.

In its sample, this clone was seen a few times. The gene calls are TRBV19 and TRBJ2-2; a weak D match, TRBD2 (6 bases). The V and J ends lost 7 bases and 6 bases respectively, with 18 bases between them. The CDR3 runs to 15 residues. Germline V CDR1 and CDR2: LNHDA, SQIVND (reference sequence). CDR3 DNA: TGTGCCAGTACTCCCGACTGGAGGGGAGCCGGGGAGCTGTTTTTT. Its translation is CASTPDWRGAGELFF.

V is TRBV29-1 and J is TRBJ1-1, with 8 bases aligning to TRBD1. This CDR3 comprises 14 residues. Germline CDR1 and CDR2: SQVTM and ANQGSEA. V dropped 7 bases and J dropped 0; count of bases not matched to a gene: 7. In DNA, the CDR3 is TGCAGCGCAACGACAGGGGCCGTGAACACTGAAGCTTTCTTT. This sequence encodes CSATTGAVNTEAFF.

The CDR3 DNA is TGCGCCAGCAGCGCCCGGGACAGGTCCTCTGGAAACACCATATATTTT. Translating gives CASSARDRSSGNTIYF. The genes are TRBV5-1 and TRBJ1-3, with 8 bases lining up with TRBD1. CDR1 and CDR2 from the germline V gene are SGHRS and YFSETQ. This CDR3 contains 16 residues. V was clipped by 4 bases and J by 0 bases; unmatched bases: 6.

V gene TRBV9 combines with J gene TRBJ1-4, with TRBD1 matching 11 bases. Germline V gives CDR1 SGDLS, CDR2 YYNGEE. This CDR3 has 14 residues. The ends lost 3 bases at V and 7 bases at J; junction bases unmatched: 2. The CDR3 DNA follows: TGTGCCAGCAGCGCCGGGACAGGGGGTGAAAAACTGTTTTTT. It yields the protein CASSAGTGGEKLFF.

This clone was picked up one time. The genes are TRBV5-1 and TRBJ2-1; D might be TRBD2 (6 bases). V shed 0 bases and J shed 10 bases, with 11 bases lying between them. CDR1 is SGHRS, CDR2 YFSETQ, per germline. The CDR3 has 13 amino acids. CDR3 bases: TGCGCCAGCAGCTTGGATCGGGGGTACGAGCAGTTCTTC. It translates to CASSLDRGYEQFF.

The J gene is TRBJ1-2, the V gene TRBV5-4, with 9 nucleotides matching TRBD1. The ends lost 9 bases at V and 1 base at J; junction bases unmatched: 10. CDR3 length: 15 amino acids. Germline V gene lookup returns CDR1 SGHNT and CDR2 YYREEE (reference sequence). The CDR3 nucleotides are TGTGCCACTCGAACAGGGGGCTCGGGTAACTATGGCTACACCTTC. This sequence encodes CATRTGGSGNYGYTF.

This clone was seen only once. The rearrangement uses TRBV9 and TRBJ2-3; 11 bases are shared with TRBD2. Trimming cost V 2 bases and J 6 bases; bases outside gene matches: 11. CDR1 and CDR2 (germline): SGDLS, YYNGEE. The CDR3 is made up of 17 amino acids. This CDR3 is CASSVPGLADPRDTQYF. CDR3 sequence (DNA): TGTGCCAGCAGCGTCCCGGGACTAGCGGATCCTCGGGATACGCAGTATTTT.

The chain couples TRBV5-4 to TRBJ1-1, with 10 nucleotides matching TRBD1. J was trimmed by 0 bases and V by 3 bases; bases with no gene match: 2. The CDR3 consists of 15 residues. CDR1 is SGHNT, CDR2 YYREEE, per germline (reference sequence). DNA for the CDR3: TGTGCCAGCAGCTCGACAGGGGGCATGAACACTGAAGCTTTCTTT. This gives the protein CASSSTGGMNTEAFF.

The chain links TRBV4-3 to TRBJ2-1; D is possibly TRBD1 (5 bases). V was cut by 3 bases and J by 9 bases, with 18 bases left in between. The V gene's germline CDR1 is LGHNA and CDR2 YSLEER. The CDR3 contains 15 residues. CDR3 amino acids: CASSHEWQGMVEQFF. The CDR3 nucleotides read TGCGCCAGCAGCCATGAGTGGCAGGGAATGGTTGAGCAGTTCTTC.

The CDR3 nucleotides read TGTGCCAGCAGTTCGGGGATTAGTGAAAAACTGTTTTTT. It yields the protein CASSSGISEKLFF. The chain recombines TRBV27 with TRBJ1-4, with D hard to call. Germline CDR1 and CDR2: MNHEY and SMNVEV (reference sequence). V shed 4 bases and J shed 7 bases, with 10 bases lying between them. The CDR3 runs to 13 residues.